This TCR beta chain was identified during a study of cytomegalovirus exposure and HLA in healthy donors. Study-level points and caveats: That first-cohort TCR clusters tended to co-occur in the 120 or so validation repertoires was found in a later analysis. The dataset shows that most TCR sequences were rare, while some public TCRs occurred in many donors. Specificity for CMV antigens was confirmed in vitro for a few of the CMV-associated chains.

This clone was observed a handful of times. Its antigen is as yet unknown. Germline CDR1 reads SNHLY; CDR2 reads FYNNEI. CDR3 size: 10 residues. V was shortened by 4 bases and J by 6 bases, with 4 bases between the two germline ends. Produced via immunoSEQ multiplex PCR; TCRdb's table is partial and in-frame only. The sample has about 180,000 clones, approximately 86% seen once. Sequencing used PBMCs. This clonotype originated in a man aged 18 to 30 in good health and CMV-seropositive. J is TRBJ2-7 and V is TRBV2; no reliable D call. In DNA form, the CDR3 reads TGTGCCAGCAGTGGTAGCGAGCAGTACTTC. Its protein product is CASSGSEQYF.